The source of this T cell receptor (beta chain) is a study of T cells after yellow fever vaccination. Overall study context: Each low-cell-number fraction was prepared by means of SMART-Seq v4 Ultra Low Input.

Study results and caveats: Reappearance after the booster was seen for most primary-vaccination clones, at 95% to 96% CD4 and 85% to 90% CD8.

Template switching by 5'RACE produced TCR cDNA, adding a universal primer site and UMIs. From the 5' RACE reads, TCRdb called clonotypes with MiXCR, one entry per CDR3 protein. Of 110,000 or so distinct CDR3 sequences in the sample, 7.2% are singletons; the top ten hold roughly 3%. This clonotype has a handful of counts. Its antigen is not known. This CDR3 contains 14 residues. V was trimmed by 4 bases and J by 5 bases, leaving 14 bases between them. Germline V lookup: CDR1 DFQATT, CDR2 SNEGSKA (reference sequence). The sequencing used CD4+ T cells sorted from PBMCs, collected roughly 45 days after the first yellow fever vaccination. The sequence was collected from a man between 18 and 35 years old who received the YFV17D yellow fever vaccine. This chain connects TRBV20-1 to TRBJ1-4, with D uncertain. CDR3 protein: CSATKDSGNEKLFF. The CDR3 coding sequence is TGCAGTGCTACAAAGGACTCTGGAAATGAAAAACTGTTTTTT.